One T cell receptor (beta chain) is described in this entry. Germline CDR1 reads LGHNA; CDR2 reads YNFKEQ. Deletions cut 3 bases from V and 2 bases from J, with 11 bases between. CDR3 size: 15 residues. This sample is drawn from a study of shared clonotypes between healthy human individuals. Naive CD8 cells were CD45RO-negative, positively selected for CCR7, excluding terminally differentiated effector memory CD45RA+ cells. Produced via immunoSEQ multiplex PCR; TCRdb's table is partial and in-frame only. The profile shows about 2.2 million clones, 90% to 95% of them singletons. The V call is TRBV4-2, the J call TRBJ1-3; unclear D gene. This receptor was obtained from a man younger than 35 in good health. Some clones in this sample may be carry-over from other donors' samples. Sample: naive CD8+ T cells from PBMCs. The DNA for the CDR3 is TGTGCCAGCAGCCAGATTGTGGGAACTGGAAACACCATATATTTT. The encoded protein is CASSQIVGTGNTIYF.